Given below is one TCR beta chain in context. The antigen is not known. Clones were read by immunoSEQ multiplex PCR, and TCRdb kept only the in-frame ones, dropping some. The top ten hold about 9.4% of the sample, which has roughly 150,000 clones, more than 70% seen once. These data come from a study of cytomegalovirus exposure and HLA in healthy donors. Overall study results and limits: While the bulk of TCR sequences proved rare, some public TCRs turned up in many donors.

Separate from the roughly 710-subject first cohort, the 120-subject validation cohort was the one that the donors belonged to. Trimming removed 6 bases from V and 8 bases from J; junction bases left unmatched: 9. The CDR3 has 14 residues. The V gene's germline CDR1 is LNHDA and CDR2 SQIVND (reference sequence). Sequenced input: PBMCs. The TCR originated in a man aged 25-45 years in good health and CMV-seropositive. The chain is built from TRBV19 and TRBJ2-1; TRBD1 aligns across 8 bases. The CDR3 loop is CASRARGLGDEQFF. The CDR3 region has the DNA TGTGCCAGTAGGGCCAGGGGGCTGGGGGATGAGCAGTTCTTC.